The rows below give T cell receptor beta chains drawn from one sample of a study of T cell responses to AZD1222 COVID-19 vaccine. Assay used: immunoSEQ multiplex PCR; TCRdb lists only in-frame clones, some missing. The repertoire holds more than 150,000 clones, with 94% as singletons. Here the sequenced sample was peripheral blood, taken 28 days after the second AZD1222 dose. These receptors all stem from an adult who received the AZD1222 COVID-19 vaccine. Each CDR3 is given with its conserved first and last residue. Fields, in order: V gene, D gene, J gene, clone size, CDR3 protein, CDR3 DNA. D genes are given only for firm matches. Not every row has a clone size; where given, it reads once, few, many or a size class.

TRBV2,NA,TRBJ1-3,NA,CASSGAGVSGNTIYF,TGTGCCAGCAGTGGGGCAGGGGTCTCTGGAAACACCATATATTTT
TRBV10-3,NA,TRBJ2-7,NA,CAISENESYEQYF,TGTGCCATCAGTGAGAACGAGAGCTACGAGCAGTACTTC
TRBV7-2,NA,TRBJ1-1,NA,CASSSGAGGGALKF,TGTGCCAGCAGCTCCGGGGCCGGCGGGGGGGCCCTCAAATTT
TRBV3-1/TRBV3-2,TRBD1,TRBJ1-5,NA,CASSQDGDRNQPQHF,TGTGCCAGCAGCCAAGACGGGGACAGAAATCAGCCCCAGCATTTT
TRBV3-1/TRBV3-2,NA,TRBJ1-2,NA,CASRAENYGYTF,TGTGCCAGCAGGGCAGAGAACTATGGCTACACCTTC
TRBV19,TRBD1,TRBJ1-5,NA,CASSIGTAGQPQHF,TGTGCCAGTAGTATTGGGACAGCGGGCCAGCCCCAGCATTTT
TRBV6-5,NA,TRBJ1-3,NA,CASSYSTDSGNTIYF,TGTGCCAGCAGTTACTCGACCGACTCTGGAAACACCATATATTTT
TRBV27,NA,TRBJ1-3,NA,CASSFGRGAGNTIYF,TGTGCCAGCAGTTTCGGCAGGGGCGCTGGAAACACCATATATTTT
TRBV29-1,NA,TRBJ2-7,NA,CSVVPTVTEQNSYEQYF,TGCAGCGTTGTTCCAACCGTTACAGAACAGAACTCCTACGAGCAGTACTTC
TRBV21-1,NA,TRBJ2-4,NA,CASSKVGPRLAKNIQYF,TGTGCCAGCAGCAAAGTAGGTCCCAGACTAGCCAAAAACATTCAGTACTTC
TRBV4-1,NA,TRBJ1-6,few,CASSQWQGSNSPLHF,TGCGCCAGCAGCCAATGGCAGGGGTCTAATTCACCCCTCCACTTT
TRBV11-3,NA,TRBJ2-3,NA,CASSLQGSADTQYF,TGTGCCAGCAGCCTACAGGGTTCGGCAGATACGCAGTATTTT
TRBV7-9,TRBD2,TRBJ2-1,NA,CASRSLAGEQFF,TGTGCCAGCAGATCTCTAGCGGGGGAGCAGTTCTTC
TRBV14,NA,TRBJ2-7,NA,CASSQGVHRDRRDSYEQYF,TGTGCCAGCAGCCAGGGGGTACACAGGGATCGACGGGACTCCTACGAGCAGTACTTC
TRBV6-5,NA,TRBJ2-5,few,CASSSGRGQETQYF,TGTGCCAGCAGCTCGGGACGCGGGCAAGAGACCCAGTACTTC
TRBV5-1,NA,TRBJ2-1,NA,CASSLTLEEQFF,TGCGCCAGCAGCCTAACACTAGAGGAGCAGTTCTTC
TRBV2,TRBD1,TRBJ2-1,NA,CAYGTGDFYEQFF,TGTGCCTACGGGACAGGGGATTTCTATGAGCAGTTCTTC
TRBV19,NA,TRBJ2-7,NA,CASSIADEQYF,TGTGCCAGTAGTATCGCGGACGAGCAGTACTTC
TRBV3-1/TRBV3-2,NA,TRBJ1-6,once,CASSHRGLNSPLHF,TGTGCCAGCAGCCACCGGGGCCTGAATTCACCCCTCCACTTT
TRBV28,TRBD2,TRBJ2-1,once,CASSPGTSFSNEQFF,TGTGCCAGCAGTCCGGGGACTAGCTTCTCCAATGAGCAGTTCTTC
TRBV19,TRBD1,TRBJ1-1,NA,CAVKTGAATEAFF,TGTGCCGTTAAGACAGGGGCCGCCACTGAAGCTTTCTTT
TRBV6-1,NA,TRBJ1-5,NA,CASSERPRAGYQPQHF,TGTGCCAGCAGTGAAAGGCCCAGGGCAGGTTATCAGCCCCAGCATTTT
TRBV4-3,NA,TRBJ1-1,NA,CASSQVAILGPNTEAFF,TGCGCCAGCAGCCAAGTCGCCATTCTCGGTCCGAATACTGAAGCTTTCTTT
TRBV6-5,NA,TRBJ2-7,NA,CASLITLSSYEQYF,TGTGCCAGTTTGATTACCCTTTCCTCCTACGAGCAGTACTTC
TRBV27,TRBD2,TRBJ2-1,NA,CASKTLGAGVVSNEQFF,TGTGCCAGCAAAACACTGGGAGCGGGAGTGGTAAGCAATGAGCAGTTCTTC
TRBV19,TRBD2,TRBJ2-1,NA,CASSISSGGPIF,TGTGCCAGTAGTATATCATCGGGGGGGCCGATCTTC
TRBV7-6,TRBD1,TRBJ1-2,NA,CASSFGTGGNYGYTF,TGTGCCAGCAGCTTTGGGACAGGGGGAAACTATGGCTACACCTTC
TRBV11-3,NA,TRBJ1-4,NA,CASSLWGPGEKLFF,TGTGCCAGCAGCTTATGGGGGCCGGGCGAAAAACTGTTTTTT
TRBV4-3,NA,TRBJ2-3,NA,CASSQGASGVGTDTQYF,TGCGCCAGCAGCCAAGGCGCCTCGGGGGTGGGCACAGATACGCAGTATTTT
TRBV18,NA,TRBJ1-5,NA,CASSLHRDNQPQHF,TGTGCCAGCTCACTCCACAGGGACAATCAGCCCCAGCATTTT
TRBV4-2,NA,TRBJ2-1,NA,CASSQSSNEQFF,TGTGCCAGCAGCCAGAGCAGTAATGAGCAGTTCTTC
TRBV11-3,TRBD2,TRBJ2-3,NA,CASSSIAGGSTDTQYF,TGTGCCAGCAGCTCCATAGCGGGAGGGTCCACAGATACGCAGTATTTT
TRBV9,TRBD1,TRBJ1-1,once,CASSPGTGLGNTEAFF,TGTGCCAGCAGCCCAGGGACAGGGTTGGGGAACACTGAAGCTTTCTTT
TRBV6-6,NA,TRBJ1-5,NA,CASSPLPDSLPSNQPQHF,TGTGCCAGCAGTCCTCTTCCGGACAGTCTACCTAGCAATCAGCCCCAGCATTTT
TRBV6-2/TRBV6-3,NA,TRBJ1-2,NA,CASSYRDNYGYTF,TGTGCCAGCAGTTACCGGGACAACTATGGCTACACCTTC
TRBV7-2,NA,TRBJ1-5,NA,CASSPRSEPQHF,TGTGCCAGCAGCCCACGCTCTGAGCCCCAGCATTTT
TRBV10-3,TRBD1,TRBJ1-5,NA,CAISGTGTGNQPQHF,TGTGCCATCAGTGGGACCGGGACAGGAAATCAGCCCCAGCATTTT
TRBV28,TRBD1,TRBJ1-4,NA,CASSLNSGTGGEKLFF,TGTGCCAGCAGCCTTAATTCCGGGACAGGAGGTGAAAAACTGTTTTTT
TRBV5-6,TRBD1,TRBJ1-2,NA,CASRTTGGYGYTF,TGTGCCAGCAGGACAACAGGGGGCTATGGCTACACCTTC
TRBV4-1,TRBD2,TRBJ2-7,NA,CASSHGRANEQYF,TGCGCCAGCAGTCACGGGAGGGCCAACGAGCAGTACTTC
TRBV6-6,TRBD2,TRBJ2-3,NA,CASRSSGRSTDTQYF,TGTGCCAGCAGGAGTAGCGGGCGAAGCACAGATACGCAGTATTTT
TRBV6-5,NA,TRBJ1-1,once,CASRATIGAFF,TGTGCCAGCAGGGCGACTATTGGGGCTTTCTTT
TRBV7-9,NA,TRBJ1-4,NA,CASSPGELREKLFF,TGTGCCAGCAGCCCAGGGGAGCTAAGGGAAAAACTGTTTTTT
TRBV5-8,NA,TRBJ1-5,NA,CASSDSNQPQHF,TGTGCCAGCAGCGACTCCAATCAGCCCCAGCATTTT
TRBV6-1,NA,TRBJ1-6,NA,CASSEILGQHNSPLHF,TGTGCCAGCAGTGAAATTCTCGGACAGCATAATTCACCCCTCCACTTT
TRBV7-6,TRBD2,TRBJ2-1,NA,CASSPQRGFNEQFF,TGTGCCAGCAGCCCTCAGCGGGGGTTCAATGAGCAGTTCTTC
TRBV27,TRBD1,TRBJ1-4,NA,CASSRQPGQGSPANEKLFF,TGTGCCAGCAGCCGGCAACCGGGACAGGGGTCGCCAGCTAATGAAAAACTGTTTTTT
TRBV3-1/TRBV3-2,TRBD1,TRBJ1-1,NA,CASSQDGHRGVLTEAFF,TGTGCCAGCAGCCAAGATGGGCACAGGGGAGTCTTAACTGAAGCTTTCTTT
TRBV28,NA,TRBJ2-3,NA,CASSWQGRDTQYF,TGTGCCAGCAGTTGGCAAGGGCGAGATACGCAGTATTTT
TRBV28,TRBD1,TRBJ2-7,NA,CASSRPGTGGYEQYF,TGTGCCAGCAGCCGACCGGGGACAGGGGGCTACGAGCAGTACTTC
TRBV5-8,NA,TRBJ2-6,once,CASSSGLYFSGANVLTF,TGTGCCAGCAGCTCGGGACTGTACTTCTCTGGGGCCAACGTCCTGACTTTC
TRBV6-1,NA,TRBJ1-2,NA,CASSDVGGQSTNGYTF,TGTGCCAGCAGTGACGTAGGGGGGCAGAGCACCAATGGCTACACCTTC
TRBV6-2/TRBV6-3,NA,TRBJ2-2,NA,CASSYVPNERYTGELFF,TGTGCCAGCAGTTACGTACCGAATGAAAGGTACACCGGGGAGCTGTTTTTT
TRBV18,NA,TRBJ1-2,NA,CASSPSITQGRSYTF,TGTGCCAGCTCACCATCGATCACCCAGGGAAGATCCTACACCTTC